The T cell receptor (beta chain) under discussion was sequenced for a study of T cells in Graves' hyperthyroidism and ophthalmopathy (dated by TCRdb to the late 2010s). Describing the broader study: Peripheral blood was sampled at the time of initial diagnosis, prior to any treatment. TCR V-J signatures able to tell the groups apart were searched for in a discovery cohort of 100 patients, of whom under 45 had Graves' ophthalmopathy and roughly 59 had stable Graves' hyperthyroidism. Thyroid tissue and blood T-cell repertoires from more than five Graves' hyperthyroidism patients were also compared in the study. The 100 or so discovery patients were randomly divided into training and test sets at a 7:3 ratio. The paper describes TCR Vbeta CDR3 sequencing of 135 peripheral blood samples, made up of 43 ophthalmopathy patients, around 78 hyperthyroidism patients and 17 progressor patients. An independent validation cohort of under 20 hyperthyroidism patients and about 15 patients who later progressed to ophthalmopathy tested prospective prediction of ophthalmopathy. Once sampling was done, hyperthyroidism patients were given methimazole at a starting dose of 30 mg daily, whereas ophthalmopathy patients were given high-dose intravenous methylprednisolone.

Comment on this clonotype: This clone's antigen is unknown. There are no base qualities to consult, and no much larger clone falls within one base.

The TCR beta CDR3 regions were amplified from the RNA transcripts. A first-round RT-PCR of the TCR CDR3 used the HTBI primer set with the Qiagen OneStep RT-PCR kit. Libraries were constructed in a second round of multiplex PCR, after which size selection and purification were carried out. Libraries were sequenced paired-end with 100 bp reads on an Illumina HiSeq2000. The study's processing was this. SOAPnuke was used to process the raw data, removing reads that contained adapters or uncalled bases, had a mean Phred below 15, or lacked an exact match to the constant primer or identifier. High-quality paired reads were merged using COPE v1.2.5, and each unique nucleotide sequence was defined as a clonotype. MiTCR v1.1 was used to align clonotypes to the IMGT TRBV, TRBD and TRBJ reference segments. Only V-J combinations with frequency above 0.0001, covering approximately 99% of repertoires, were analysed. A TCS score was defined as the ratio between F50 (clonal expansion) and ExV (chaos), using BLOSUM62-based TCRdist between CDR3 peptides within each V-J. Welch's t-statistics and random forest reduced 500 to 650 V-J features to roughly 13, which were used in a naive Bayes classifier (R e1071). TCRdb reprocessing: public reads trimmed at Q25 with fastp, clones called with MiXCR, in-frame beta chains kept. Every entry covers one CDR3 protein and lists the most common genes and DNA from its rows. TCRdb's processing, not the study's, gives the V and J calls here. Here the sample has roughly 740,000 distinct CDR3 sequences; roughly 15% occur a single time. Clones ranked in the top ten supply around 8% of the sample.

General findings and caveats noted by the study authors: In cross-validation, a model built on a 13 V-J signature told ophthalmopathy apart from stable hyperthyroidism with roughly 87% sensitivity and about 81% specificity, and in testing the same model reached 80%/75%. In validation, the model predicted progression to ophthalmopathy with approximately 70% sensitivity and roughly 72% specificity, a median of about 6 months before onset. Most expanded thyroid clonotypes (frequency above 0.001) were also found in blood, which suggests that blood repertoires may mirror thyroid immune responses. Sample size was not statistically predetermined, and investigators were not blinded to group allocation.

Stable Graves' hyperthyroidism was defined as no progression to ophthalmopathy during 18 months of follow-up. Hyperthyroidism patients were newly diagnosed, with disease duration under 2 months, and aged 18 to 65 years. Patients with uncontrolled infections, other autoimmune diseases, pregnancy or lactation were excluded. Diagnoses were based on clinical symptoms, serum thyroxine and TRAb, thyroid ultrasound and orbital computed tomography. PBMCs were isolated from 7.5 to 10 ml of fresh peripheral blood by Ficoll-Paque density gradient centrifugation. Trizol reagent was used to extract total RNA, and RNA quality was then checked on an Agilent 2100 Bioanalyzer. From cysteine to phenylalanine, the CDR3 is 15 amino acids long. Only the CDR3 part of the read is kept: 45 bases, read in frame from the first base. Compared with germline, V lacks 6 bases and J lacks 3 bases; bases without a gene match: 8. For CDR1 and CDR2, the germline V gene lists MNHNS and SASEGT.

Sequenced input: blood. This chain joins TRBV6-1 to TRBJ2-1; the central 7 bases match TRBD2. The TCR comes from a man between 18 and 29 years old with Graves' hyperthyroidism. The DNA is as follows: TGTGCCAGCAGCCGTCCCGGGACTATCTACAATGAGCAGTTCTTC. This is translated as CASSRPGTIYNEQFF.